Sequencing of this TCR beta chain was carried out in a study of PD-1 blockade in classical Hodgkin lymphoma. Repertoires were generated with immunoSEQ multiplex PCR, while TCRdb's copy carries only in-frame clones and drops some. The sample has about 90,000 clones, nearly 95% seen once. Every one of the patients relapsed after autologous stem cell transplantation (brentuximab vedotin exposure was variable). CDR3 length equals 17 residues. The trim removed 6 bases at V and 6 bases at J, leaving 15 bases unmatched. From germline, CDR1 is WSHSY and CDR2 SAAADI. The TCR sequence derives from a human donor with classical Hodgkin lymphoma. The chain combines TRBV10-2 with TRBJ2-2; 8 bases map to TRBD1. Sample: peripheral blood mononuclear cells (PBMCs), taken before the second cycle of nivolumab. The CDR3 DNA follows: TGCGCCAGCAGCGCCGTTGCTGGACAGGGATGGGCCGGGGAGCTGTTTTTT. The encoded protein is CASSAVAGQGWAGELFF.